The clone carrying this T cell receptor (beta chain) was detected many times. What it binds is unknown. Before thyroid surgery, none of the patients had received any treatment. Using MiXCR, TCRdb re-called clones from the PCR reads. The sample records 91,000 or so clones, over 9.5% being singletons. The source of the sample is a study of metastatic and nonmetastatic thyroid tumors. Background on the study: Malignant and benign thyroid patients had repertoires compared in peripheral blood and tumor or nodule tissue.

Study findings and constraints: Malignant thyroid tumors reportedly had TCR beta diversity that was significantly higher than in benign nodules, in blood and tumor.

V lost 8 bases and J 2 bases, leaving 17 bases between the germline ends. Germline CDR1 MNHEY, CDR2 SVGEGT. This CDR3 region has 15 residues. This receptor was identified in a female donor with papillary thyroid cancer or a benign thyroid nodule (not recorded which). Some clones in this sample may be carry-over from other donors' samples. The chain joins TRBV6-2 or TRBV6-3 to TRBJ2-3; D is ambiguous. The sequenced sample was blood. The CDR3 reads CASGSLQAFTDTQYF. CDR3 in DNA: TGTGCCAGCGGCTCCTTGCAGGCCTTCACAGATACGCAGTATTTT.